The 4 T cell receptor beta chains presented below share a single source sample, sequenced in a study of neurological immune-mediated disorders. TCRdb reprocessed the 5' RACE reads with MiXCR, giving one entry per CDR3 protein. Of about 38,000 distinct CDR3 sequences listed, more than 4.5% are singletons. Sequencing used CD4+ T cells from blood. These receptors came from a man aged 18 to 30 in good health.

This clonotype was picked up many times. CDR3: CASSNPGTGVYGYTF. CDR3 DNA sequence: TGTGCCAGCAGCAACCCCGGGACAGGGGTTTATGGCTACACCTTC. This chain uses TRBV27 with TRBJ1-2, with TRBD1 matching over 10 bases. The CDR3 has 15 residues. The germline V gene has CDR1 MNHEY and CDR2 SMNVEV (reference sequence). Trimming removed 6 bases from V and 5 bases from J; junction bases left unmatched: 9.

This clonotype was seen repeatedly, ten times or more. This chain uses TRBV3-1 with TRBJ2-1, with 7 bases identical to TRBD2. The CDR3 is 16 amino acids. The germline V gene has CDR1 LGHDT and CDR2 YNNKEL (reference sequence). The J segment lost 1 base and the V segment lost 5 bases, leaving 8 bases of the junction unmatched. The CDR3 spells CASSRWGGGSYNEQFF. The DNA for the CDR3 is TGTGCCAGCAGCAGGTGGGGGGGGGGATCCTACAATGAGCAGTTCTTC.

This clonotype came up many times. The chain recombines TRBV5-1 with TRBJ1-1; a weak D match, TRBD1 (5 bases). The CDR3 is 15 residues long. V was cut by 4 bases and J by 0 bases, with 13 bases left in between. CDR1 is SGHRS, CDR2 YFSETQ, per germline. CDR3 nucleotide sequence: TGCGCCAGCAGCCCAGGGTTGGGATTGAACACTGAAGCTTTCTTT. Translation gives CASSPGLGLNTEAFF.

There are many counts of this clonotype. The V and J genes are TRBV7-2 and TRBJ2-5, with 11 bases that match TRBD2. Germline CDR1 reads SGHTA; CDR2 reads FQGNSA. The length of the CDR3 is 16 residues. Trimming at V came to 1 base and at J to 7 bases, leaving 8 bases not matched to a gene. The CDR3 region is CASSLVLAGAGGTQYF. CDR3 bases: TGTGCCAGCAGCTTAGTACTAGCGGGGGCAGGCGGGACCCAGTACTTC.